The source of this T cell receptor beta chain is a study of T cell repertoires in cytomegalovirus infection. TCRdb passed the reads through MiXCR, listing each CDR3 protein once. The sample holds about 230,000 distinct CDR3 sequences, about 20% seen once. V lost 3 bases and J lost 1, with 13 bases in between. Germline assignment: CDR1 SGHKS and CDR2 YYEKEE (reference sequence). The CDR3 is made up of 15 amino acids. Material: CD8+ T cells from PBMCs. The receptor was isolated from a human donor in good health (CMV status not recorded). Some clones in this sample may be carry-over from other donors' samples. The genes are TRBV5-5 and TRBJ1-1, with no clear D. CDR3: CASSSDAGTNTEAFF. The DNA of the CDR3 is TGTGCCAGCAGCTCGGATGCGGGAACGAACACTGAAGCTTTCTTT.